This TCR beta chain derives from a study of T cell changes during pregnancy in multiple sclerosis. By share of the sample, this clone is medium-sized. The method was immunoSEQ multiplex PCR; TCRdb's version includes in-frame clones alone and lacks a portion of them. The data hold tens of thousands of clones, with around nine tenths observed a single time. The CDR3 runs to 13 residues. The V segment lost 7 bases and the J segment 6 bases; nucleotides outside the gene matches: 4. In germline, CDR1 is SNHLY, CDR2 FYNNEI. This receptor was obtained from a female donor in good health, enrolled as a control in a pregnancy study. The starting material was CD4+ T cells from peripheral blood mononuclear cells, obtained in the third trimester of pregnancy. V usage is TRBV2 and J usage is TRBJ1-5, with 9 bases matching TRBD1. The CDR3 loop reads CASTQGAGQPQHF. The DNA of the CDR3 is TGTGCCAGCACACAGGGGGCTGGTCAGCCCCAGCATTTT.